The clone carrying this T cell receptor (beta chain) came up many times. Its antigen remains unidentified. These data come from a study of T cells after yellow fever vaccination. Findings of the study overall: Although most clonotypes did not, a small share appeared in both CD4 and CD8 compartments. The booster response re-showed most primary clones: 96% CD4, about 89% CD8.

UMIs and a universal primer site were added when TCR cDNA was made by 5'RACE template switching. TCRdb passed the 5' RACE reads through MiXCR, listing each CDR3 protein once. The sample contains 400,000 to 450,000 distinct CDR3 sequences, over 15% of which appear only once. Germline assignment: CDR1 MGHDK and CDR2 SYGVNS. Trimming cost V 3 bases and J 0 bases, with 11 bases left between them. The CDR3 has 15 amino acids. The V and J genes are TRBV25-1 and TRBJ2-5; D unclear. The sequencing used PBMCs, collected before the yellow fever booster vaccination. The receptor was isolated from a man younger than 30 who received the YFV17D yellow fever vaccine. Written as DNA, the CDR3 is TGTGCCAGCAGTGACGGCATGGACGACCAAGAGACCCAGTACTTC. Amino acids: CASSDGMDDQETQYF.